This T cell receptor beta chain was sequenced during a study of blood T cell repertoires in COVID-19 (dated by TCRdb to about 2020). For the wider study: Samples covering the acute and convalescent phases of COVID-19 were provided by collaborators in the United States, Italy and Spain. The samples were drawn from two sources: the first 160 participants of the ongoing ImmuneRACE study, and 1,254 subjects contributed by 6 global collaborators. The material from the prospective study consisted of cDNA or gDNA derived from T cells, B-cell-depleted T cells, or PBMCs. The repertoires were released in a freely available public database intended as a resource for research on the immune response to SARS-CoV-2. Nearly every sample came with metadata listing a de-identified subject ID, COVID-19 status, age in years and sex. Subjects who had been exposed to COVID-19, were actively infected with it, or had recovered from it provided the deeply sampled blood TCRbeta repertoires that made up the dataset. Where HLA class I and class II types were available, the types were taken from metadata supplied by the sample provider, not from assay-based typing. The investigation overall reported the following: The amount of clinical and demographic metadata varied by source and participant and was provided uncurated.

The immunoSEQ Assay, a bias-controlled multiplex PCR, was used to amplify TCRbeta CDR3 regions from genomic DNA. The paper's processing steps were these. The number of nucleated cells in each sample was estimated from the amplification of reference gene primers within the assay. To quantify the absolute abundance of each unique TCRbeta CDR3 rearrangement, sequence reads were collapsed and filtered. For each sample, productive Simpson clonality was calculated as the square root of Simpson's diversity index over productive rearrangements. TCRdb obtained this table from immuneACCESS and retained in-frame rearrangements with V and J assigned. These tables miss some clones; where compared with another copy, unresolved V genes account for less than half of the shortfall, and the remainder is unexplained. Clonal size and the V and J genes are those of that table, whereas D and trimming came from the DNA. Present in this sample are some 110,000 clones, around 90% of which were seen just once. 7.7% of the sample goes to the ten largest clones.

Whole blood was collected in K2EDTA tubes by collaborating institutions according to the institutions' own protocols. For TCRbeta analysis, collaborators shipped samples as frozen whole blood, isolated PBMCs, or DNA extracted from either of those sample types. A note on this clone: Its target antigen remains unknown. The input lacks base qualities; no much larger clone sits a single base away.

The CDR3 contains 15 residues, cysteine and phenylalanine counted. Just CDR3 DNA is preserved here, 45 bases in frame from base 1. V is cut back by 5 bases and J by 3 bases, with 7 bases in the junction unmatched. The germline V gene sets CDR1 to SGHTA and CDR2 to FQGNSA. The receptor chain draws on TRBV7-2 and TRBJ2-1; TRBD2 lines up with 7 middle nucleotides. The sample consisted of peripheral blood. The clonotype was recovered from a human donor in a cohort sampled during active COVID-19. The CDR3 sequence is CASSLGRGSYNEQFF. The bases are TGTGCCAGCAGCCTCGGTCGCGGGAGCTACAATGAGCAGTTCTTC.